The 20 T cell receptor beta chains listed next were all sequenced from one sample in a study of OX40 agonist ivuxolimab in advanced cancers. Sequenced by immunoSEQ multiplex PCR; TCRdb stores in-frame clones only, minus some. The sample yields more than 75,000 clones, approximately 85% seen once. Source: CD4+ or CD8+ T cells sorted from blood, taken in a trial of the OX40 agonist ivuxolimab. These receptors came from an adult with an advanced solid tumor such as melanoma, head and neck, liver or kidney cancer.

The chain employs TRBV19 and TRBJ2-1; possible D gene TRBD2, 5 bases. The V end was cut by 5 bases, the J end by 9 bases, with 11 bases between. The CDR3 spans 12 residues. Germline V gives CDR1 LNHDA, CDR2 SQIVND (reference sequence). The CDR3 here is CASSVRAPEQFF. CDR3 nucleotide sequence: TGTGCCAGTAGTGTGAGGGCTCCTGAGCAGTTCTTC.

This sequence joins TRBV27 and TRBJ2-3, with a possible D match to TRBD1 (5 bases). V was pared by 2 bases and J by 8 bases, with 17 bases between. CDR1 and CDR2 (germline): MNHEY, SMNVEV (reference sequence). The CDR3 runs to 15 residues. The CDR3 loop is CASSLTRQPGSTQYF. DNA for the CDR3: TGTGCCAGCAGTTTAACCCGACAGCCTGGAAGTACGCAGTATTTT.

On this clone: Other DNA sequences of this sample code for an identical CDR3. The J gene is TRBJ1-2, the V gene TRBV7-2; D is ambiguous. CDR3 length: 12 amino acids. Germline loops: CDR1 SGHTA, CDR2 FQGNSA. Trimming cost V 3 bases and J 4 bases, with 6 bases left between them. In DNA form, the CDR3 reads TGTGCCAGCAGCTTGCGGACCTATGGCTACACCTTC. It codes for CASSLRTYGYTF.

As DNA, the CDR3 is TGTGCCACCAGCAGAGGGTGGACAGGGGGAACAGATACGCAGTATTTT. This codes for CATSRGWTGGTDTQYF. The chain has TRBV15 and TRBJ2-3, with 10 bases matching TRBD1. CDR1 and CDR2 from the germline V gene are LNHNV and YYDKDF (reference sequence). CDR3 length equals 16 residues. V shed 1 base and J 3 bases; nucleotides not matched to a gene: 4.

V usage is TRBV28 and J usage is TRBJ1-2; D not resolved. Germline CDR1 reads MDHEN; CDR2 reads SYDVKM. Between the trimmed V and J ends, which lost 2 bases and 4 bases, there was a span of 5 bases. CDR3 length equals 12 residues. The CDR3 sequence is CASSLLSYGYTF. The CDR3 nucleotides are TGTGCCAGCAGTTTACTAAGCTATGGCTACACCTTC.

The chain combines TRBV7-9 with TRBJ1-6, with 7 bases matching TRBD1. The junction had 8 bases not matched to a gene; V was cut back by 5 bases and J by 7 bases. CDR1 and CDR2 from the germline V gene are SEHNR and FQNEAQ (reference sequence). CDR3 length equals 15 residues. The chain's CDR3 is CASSLQSGGNSPLHF. Written as DNA, the CDR3 is TGTGCCAGCAGCCTACAGTCAGGGGGGAATTCACCCCTCCACTTT.

The table lists this clone with a count of one. The genes are TRBV27 and TRBJ1-4; 9 bases agree with TRBD1. V lost 6 bases and J lost 8; bases outside the gene matches: 10. Per germline, CDR1 MNHEY and CDR2 SMNVEV (reference sequence). The CDR3 has 15 residues. The CDR3 loop reads CASSPWGQGREKLFF. The CDR3 DNA is TGTGCCAGCAGCCCGTGGGGACAGGGAAGGGAAAAACTGTTTTTT.

The chain uses TRBV16 and TRBJ2-3; possible D gene TRBD1, 5 bases. CDR1 and CDR2 from the germline V gene are KGHSY and FQNENV. Trimming took off 4 bases at V and 6 bases at J, with 11 bases between the two ends. The CDR3 sequence is 13 residues long. The CDR3: CASSPWGPDTQYF. As DNA, the CDR3 is TGTGCCAGCAGCCCGTGGGGCCCCGATACGCAGTATTTT.

This rearrangement joins TRBV30 to TRBJ1-1; D remains unclear. Germline V gene sequence: CDR1 GTSNPN, CDR2 SVGIG (reference sequence). V was shortened by 1 base and J by 3 bases, with 9 bases between the two germline ends. The CDR3 is 13 amino acids. The CDR3 sequence: CAWSAWGYTEAFF. CDR3 bases: TGTGCCTGGAGTGCTTGGGGTTACACTGAAGCTTTCTTT.

CDR3 residues: CASRSGLAGLTQYF. The CDR3 region has the DNA TGTGCCAGCAGAAGCGGACTAGCGGGGCTCACCCAGTACTTC. V and J are TRBV6-5 and TRBJ2-5; 12 bases line up with TRBD2. Germline CDR1 and CDR2: MNHEY and SVGAGI. The CDR3 consists of 14 residues. V lost 6 bases and J lost 8; bases outside the gene matches: 7.

The chain carries TRBV6-1 and TRBJ1-2, with 7 bases lining up with TRBD1. The germline V gene has CDR1 MNHNS and CDR2 SASEGT. Trimming cost V 7 bases and J 5 bases; bases outside gene matches: 10. This CDR3 is built from 14 residues. CDR3 loop: CASNPPDRSYGYTF. CDR3 DNA sequence: TGTGCCAGCAATCCTCCGGACAGGTCGTATGGCTACACCTTC.

CDR3 loop: CASSYAQGKNIQYF. The CDR3 bases are TGTGCCAGCAGTTACGCACAGGGCAAAAACATTCAGTACTTC. The chain uses TRBV6-5 and TRBJ2-4, with D maybe TRBD1 (6 bases). V was clipped by 2 bases and J by 3 bases, with 8 bases between them. The CDR3 is 14 residues long. The germline V gene encodes CDR1 MNHEY and CDR2 SVGAGI.

This clone has a single count. The chain has TRBV2 and TRBJ2-7; D may be TRBD2 (6 bases). Germline assignment: CDR1 SNHLY and CDR2 FYNNEI. V lost 6 bases, J lost 5 bases, and 17 bases lay in between. This CDR3 contains 14 residues. The CDR3 here is CASRAGTFYHEQYV. CDR3 nucleotide sequence: TGTGCCAGCAGAGCCGGGACTTTTTACCACGAGCAGTACGTC.

This chain connects TRBV7-2 to TRBJ2-1, with TRBD2 identical over 11 bases. Trimming cost V 4 bases and J 11 bases; bases outside gene matches: 10. The germline V gene has CDR1 SGHTA and CDR2 FQGNSA. The CDR3 sequence is 15 residues long. CDR3 residues: CASSSLAGESMKQFF. For the CDR3, the DNA is TGTGCCAGCAGCTCACTAGCGGGAGAGTCAATGAAGCAGTTCTTC.

This sequence joins TRBV11-3 and TRBJ2-1, with D hard to call. The CDR3 contains 12 residues. V was shortened by 4 bases and J by 8 bases, with 9 bases between the two germline ends. From germline, CDR1 is SGHNT and CDR2 YENEEA. The CDR3 reads CASSSGSDEQFF. The CDR3 DNA follows: TGTGCCAGCAGCTCGGGCAGCGATGAGCAGTTCTTC. The full variable domain, rest sourced from reference TRBV11-3 and TRBJ2-1, is EAGVVQSPRYKIIEKKQPVAFWCNPISGHNTLYWYLQNLGQGPELLIRYENEEAVDDSQLPKDRFSAERLKGVDSTLKIQPAELGDSAVYLCASSSGSDEQFFGPGTRLTVL.

This chain joins TRBV29-1 and TRBJ1-2, with 7 bases aligning to TRBD1. The CDR3 totals 15 residues. The V segment lost 0 bases and the J segment 5 bases; nucleotides outside the gene matches: 9. From germline, CDR1 is SQVTM and CDR2 ANQGSEA. Written as DNA, the CDR3 is TGCAGCGTTGAAGATCGGGGGAAGGGACAGTATGGCTACACCTTC. Its translation is CSVEDRGKGQYGYTF. The full variable domain, its missing parts supplied by reference TRBV29-1 and TRBJ1-2, is SAVISQKPSRDICQRGTSLTIQCQVDSQVTMMFWYRQQPGQSLTLIATANQGSEATYESGFVIDKFPISRPNLTFSTLTVSNMSPEDSSIYLCSVEDRGKGQYGYTFGSGTRLTVV.

Here the CDR3 reads CATSKDRAFNEKLFF. Written as DNA, the CDR3 is TGTGCCACCAGCAAAGACCGGGCCTTTAATGAAAAACTGTTTTTT. This sequence joins TRBV15 and TRBJ1-4; D uncertain. V gave up 4 bases and J gave up 4 bases, with 13 bases separating them. This CDR3 region has 15 residues. Germline V gene data show CDR1 as LNHNV and CDR2 as YYDKDF (reference sequence).

The V and J genes are TRBV9 and TRBJ2-2, with 9 positions matching TRBD2. The CDR3 runs to 15 residues. V was clipped by 6 bases and J by 0 bases; unmatched bases: 3. CDR1 SGDLS and CDR2 YYNGEE come from the germline V gene. CDR3 loop: CASTRGGSNTGELFF. CDR3 coding DNA: TGTGCCAGCACGCGGGGGGGCTCGAACACCGGGGAGCTGTTTTTT.

The chain combines TRBV28 with TRBJ2-5; the D is unclear. Germline CDR1 and CDR2: MDHEN and SYDVKM. CDR3 length: 12 residues. V was cut by 6 bases and J by 4 bases, with 9 bases left in between. The CDR3 spells CASRLGGETQYF. The CDR3 region has the DNA TGTGCCAGCAGGTTGGGTGGAGAGACCCAGTACTTC. The entire variable domain, with the rest obtained from reference TRBV28 and TRBJ2-5, is as follows: DVKVTQSSRYLVKRTGEKVFLECVQDMDHENMFWYRQDPGLGLRLIYFSYDVKMKEKGDIPEGYSVSREKKERFSLILESASTNQTSMYLCASRLGGETQYFGPGTRLLVL.

The V gene is TRBV27, the J gene TRBJ1-1, with D unclear. Germline values: CDR1 MNHEY, CDR2 SMNVEV (reference sequence). The CDR3 runs 14 residues. V lost 5 bases to trimming and J lost 0 bases, with 10 bases between them. This CDR3 is CASSATRLNTEAFF. DNA for the CDR3: TGTGCCAGCAGTGCAACCCGCCTGAACACTGAAGCTTTCTTT.